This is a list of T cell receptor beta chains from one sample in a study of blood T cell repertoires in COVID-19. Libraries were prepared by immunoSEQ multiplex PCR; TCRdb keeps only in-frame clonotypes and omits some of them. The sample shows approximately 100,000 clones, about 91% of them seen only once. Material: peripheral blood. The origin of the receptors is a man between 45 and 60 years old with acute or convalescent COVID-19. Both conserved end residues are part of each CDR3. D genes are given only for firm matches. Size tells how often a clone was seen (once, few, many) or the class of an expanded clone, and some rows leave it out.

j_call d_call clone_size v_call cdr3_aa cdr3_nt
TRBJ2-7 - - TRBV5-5 CASSLAARGSSYEQYF TGTGCCAGCAGCTTGGCGGCGCGGGGCAGCTCCTACGAGCAGTACTTC
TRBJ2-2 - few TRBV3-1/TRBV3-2 CASSRNPGSGELFF TGTGCCAGCAGCCGTAATCCGGGGTCCGGGGAGCTGTTTTTT
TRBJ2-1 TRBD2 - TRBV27 CASSKLAGPLPGQFF TGTGCCAGCAGTAAACTAGCGGGGCCCCTCCCAGGGCAGTTCTTC
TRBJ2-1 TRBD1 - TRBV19 CASGQVRDNEQFF TGTGCCAGCGGACAGGTTCGGGACAATGAGCAGTTCTTC
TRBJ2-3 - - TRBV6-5 CASSYSRRQYF TGTGCCAGCAGTTACTCCCGGAGGCAGTATTTT
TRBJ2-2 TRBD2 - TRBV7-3 CASSPARGGRGGELFF TGTGCCAGCAGTCCAGCCCGGGGGGGCCGAGGCGGGGAGCTGTTTTTT
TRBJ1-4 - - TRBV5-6 CASSLWGHGEKLFF TGTGCCAGCAGCTTATGGGGGCACGGTGAAAAACTGTTTTTT
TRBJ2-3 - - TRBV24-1 CATSDSSRGRLSTDTQYF TGTGCCACCAGTGATTCCTCCAGGGGTCGCCTCAGCACAGATACGCAGTATTTT
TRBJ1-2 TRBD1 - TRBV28 CASSGQVYGYTF TGTGCCAGCAGTGGACAGGTTTATGGCTACACCTTC
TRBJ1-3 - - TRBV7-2 CASSDQRNTIYF TGTGCCAGCAGCGATCAGAGAAACACCATATATTTT
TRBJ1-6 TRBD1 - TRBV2 CASRIGTGTGGSPLHF TGTGCCAGCAGGATAGGCACCGGGACAGGGGGGTCACCCCTCCACTTT
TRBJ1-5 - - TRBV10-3 CAISEEAGLNQPQHF TGTGCCATCAGTGAGGAGGCGGGGCTCAATCAGCCCCAGCATTTT
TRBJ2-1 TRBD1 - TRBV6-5 CASSYAGTGGNEQFF TGTGCCAGCAGTTACGCGGGGACAGGGGGAAACGAGCAGTTCTTC
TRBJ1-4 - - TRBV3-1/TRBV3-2 CASSQGGEKLFF TGTGCCAGCAGCCAAGGAGGTGAAAAACTGTTTTTT
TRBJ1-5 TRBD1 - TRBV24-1 CATSDPQTGGEDNQPQHF TGTGCCACCAGTGATCCACAAACAGGGGGGGAGGACAATCAGCCCCAGCATTTT
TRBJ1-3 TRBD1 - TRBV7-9 CASSSRDRGTPGSGNTIYF TGTGCCAGCAGCTCCCGGGACAGGGGCACCCCCGGCTCTGGAAACACCATATATTTT
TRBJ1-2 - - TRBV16 CASTRRAGAEYGYTF TGTGCCAGCACCCGTCGGGCAGGGGCAGAATATGGCTACACCTTC
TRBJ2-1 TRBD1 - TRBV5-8 CASSWYPGQGGDEQFF TGTGCCAGCAGCTGGTATCCGGGACAGGGGGGGGATGAGCAGTTCTTC
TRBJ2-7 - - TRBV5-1 CASSLPRDYEQYF TGCGCCAGCAGCTTGCCCAGGGACTACGAGCAGTACTTC
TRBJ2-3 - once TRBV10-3 CAIKDWATDTQYF TGTGCCATCAAGGACTGGGCCACAGATACGCAGTATTTT
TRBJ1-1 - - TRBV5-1 CASSADSSNTEAFF TGCGCCAGCAGCGCCGACAGTTCGAACACTGAAGCTTTCTTT
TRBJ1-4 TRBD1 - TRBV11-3 CASSPRDSEKLFF TGTGCCAGCAGCCCCCGGGACAGTGAAAAACTGTTTTTT
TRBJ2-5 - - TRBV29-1 CSVGRLHQETQYF TGCAGCGTTGGCCGACTCCACCAAGAGACCCAGTACTTC
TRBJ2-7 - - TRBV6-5 CASRITGYPYEQYF TGTGCCAGCAGGATCACAGGGTACCCCTACGAGCAGTACTTC
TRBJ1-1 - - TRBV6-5 CASSPLTGLAFF TGTGCCAGCAGTCCACTGACCGGGTTAGCTTTCTTT
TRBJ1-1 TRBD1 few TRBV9 CASSVNRGSEAFF TGTGCCAGCAGCGTCAACAGGGGATCTGAAGCTTTCTTT
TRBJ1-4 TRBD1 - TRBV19 CASSGQSGEKLFF TGTGCCAGTTCGGGACAGAGCGGGGAAAAACTGTTTTTT
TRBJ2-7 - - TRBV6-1 CASSEGLGGPYEQYF TGTGCCAGCAGTGAAGGATTAGGGGGTCCCTACGAGCAGTACTTC
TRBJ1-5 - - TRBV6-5 CASTPGGLNQPQHF TGTGCCAGCACCCCGGGGGGTCTCAATCAGCCCCAGCATTTT
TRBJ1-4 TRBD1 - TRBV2 CASRMRSGTGDEKLFF TGTGCCAGCAGGATGCGCTCCGGGACAGGGGACGAAAAACTGTTTTTT
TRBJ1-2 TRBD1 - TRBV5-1 CASSTGTGEGYTF TGCGCCAGCAGCACCGGGACAGGAGAGGGCTACACCTTC
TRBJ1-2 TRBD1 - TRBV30 CAWNRQGAHYGYTF TGTGCCTGGAACAGACAGGGGGCTCACTATGGCTACACCTTC
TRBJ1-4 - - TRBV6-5 CASSYLGVATNEKLFF TGTGCCAGCAGTTACCTCGGGGTAGCAACTAATGAAAAACTGTTTTTT
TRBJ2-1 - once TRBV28 CASSSQEAASYNEQFF TGTGCCAGCAGTTCCCAGGAAGCGGCCTCCTACAATGAGCAGTTCTTC
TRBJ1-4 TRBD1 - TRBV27 CASSLYRTGDEKLFF TGTGCCAGCAGTTTATACAGGACAGGGGATGAAAAACTGTTTTTT